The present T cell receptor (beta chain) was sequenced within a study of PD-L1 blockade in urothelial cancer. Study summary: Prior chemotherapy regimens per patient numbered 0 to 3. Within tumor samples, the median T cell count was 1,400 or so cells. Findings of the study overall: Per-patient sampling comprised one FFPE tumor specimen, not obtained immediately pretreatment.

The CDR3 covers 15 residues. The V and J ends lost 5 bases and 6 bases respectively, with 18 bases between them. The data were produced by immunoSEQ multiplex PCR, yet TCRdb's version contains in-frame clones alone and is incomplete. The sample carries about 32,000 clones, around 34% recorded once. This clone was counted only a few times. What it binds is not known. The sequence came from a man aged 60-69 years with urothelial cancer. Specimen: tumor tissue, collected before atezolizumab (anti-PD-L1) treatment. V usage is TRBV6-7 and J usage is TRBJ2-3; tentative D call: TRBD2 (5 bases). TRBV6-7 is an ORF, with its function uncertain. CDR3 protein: CASSDLLGGRDTQYF. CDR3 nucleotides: TGTGCCAGCAGTGACCTTCTTGGAGGCCGGGATACGCAGTATTTT.